A single sample is the source of the 13 T cell receptor beta chains below, sequenced in a study of cytomegalovirus exposure and HLA in healthy donors. The PCR had 60 Vbeta and 13 Jbeta primers. Method: immunoSEQ multiplex PCR; TCRdb's copy keeps in-frame clones and lacks some. Of 150,000 to 200,000 clones in the sample, roughly four fifths are singletons; the top ten hold 2.5% to 3.5%. Sequencing input: PBMCs. The receptor set was obtained from a male donor in good health and CMV-seronegative.

The rearrangement joins TRBV6-6 to TRBJ2-1; weak D call: TRBD2 (5 bases). The germline V gene has CDR1 MNHNY and CDR2 SVGAGI (reference sequence). Trimming cost V 2 bases and J 6 bases, with 17 bases left between them. The CDR3 runs 16 residues. CDR3: CASSYGPLLRANEQFF. The CDR3 DNA sequence: TGTGCCAGCAGTTACGGGCCGCTGCTGAGGGCCAATGAGCAGTTCTTC.

In its sample, this clone was seen a few times. The rearrangement joins TRBV6-1 to TRBJ2-3, with D possibly TRBD1 on 5 matching bases. The CDR3 consists of 14 residues. Germline-derived CDR1 and CDR2 are MNHNS and SASEGT. Trimming took 3 bases from V and 5 from J, leaving 12 bases between them. The CDR3, as DNA: TGTGCCAGCAGTGACAGTTCCAGGGTAGATACGCAGTATTTT. It codes for CASSDSSRVDTQYF.

The chain has TRBV6-5 and TRBJ1-2; 7 nucleotides agree with TRBD1. This CDR3 has 15 residues. V dropped 5 bases and J dropped 0; count of bases not matched to a gene: 6. The germline V gene has CDR1 MNHEY and CDR2 SVGAGI. The CDR3 DNA follows: TGTGCCAGCAGTGGCGGGGACAGAGCTAACTATGGCTACACCTTC. Amino acids: CASSGGDRANYGYTF.

The chain couples TRBV6-6 to TRBJ2-7, with a weak D call TRBD2 (7 bases). The germline gives CDR1 MNHNY, CDR2 SVGAGI (reference sequence). CDR3 length: 16 amino acids. Trimming removed 0 bases from V and 3 bases from J, with 15 bases in between. The CDR3 sequence is CASSYSMGGGLYEQYF. CDR3 bases: TGTGCCAGCAGTTACTCGATGGGCGGGGGCCTCTACGAGCAGTACTTC.

The chain recombines TRBV15 with TRBJ1-2; 7 nucleotides match TRBD1. The ends lost 3 bases at V and 0 bases at J; junction bases unmatched: 1. The CDR3 consists of 14 residues. Looked up from germline, CDR1 is LNHNV and CDR2 is YYDKDF (reference sequence). CDR3 region: CATSSDRANYGYTF. As DNA, the CDR3 is TGTGCCACCAGCAGTGACAGGGCTAACTATGGCTACACCTTC.

This chain uses TRBV28 with TRBJ1-2; 8 bases align to TRBD1. The CDR3 length is 15 residues. Germline CDR1 and CDR2: MDHEN and SYDVKM. The V gene end was trimmed by 1 base and the J gene end by 7 bases; junction bases not matched to a gene: 8. The CDR3 loop is CASSLSADRVRGYTF. In DNA, the CDR3 is TGTGCCAGCAGTTTATCGGCGGACAGGGTACGTGGCTACACCTTC.

V and J are TRBV6-4 and TRBJ1-2, with 7 bases fitting TRBD1. Germline values: CDR1 MRHNA, CDR2 SNTAGT. J lost 5 bases, V lost 5 bases, and 14 bases had no gene match. This CDR3 is 16 amino acids long. The CDR3 spells CASSIKGGTEVYGYTF. As DNA, the CDR3 is TGTGCCAGCAGTATAAAAGGGGGGACAGAAGTATATGGCTACACCTTC.

This chain links TRBV30 with TRBJ2-1; 7 nucleotides match TRBD2. CDR3 length: 14 residues. Trimming took 0 bases from V and 5 from J; bases not matched to a gene: 4. In germline, CDR1 is GTSNPN, CDR2 SVGIG (reference sequence). The CDR3, as DNA: TGTGCCTGGAGTGTACGAGCGGGAAACAATGAGCAGTTCTTC. Translation: CAWSVRAGNNEQFF.

This chain joins TRBV6-5 and TRBJ1-6, with D hard to call. The CDR3 contains 13 residues. Germline-derived CDR1 and CDR2 are MNHEY and SVGAGI. V was cut by 5 bases and J by 9 bases, with 11 bases left in between. CDR3 residues: CASSEWEGSPLHF. CDR3 DNA: TGTGCCAGCAGTGAATGGGAGGGTTCACCCCTCCACTTT.

This chain joins TRBV18 and TRBJ2-7; no clear D gene. Per the germline V gene, CDR1 is KGHSH and CDR2 is LQKENI. V shed 2 bases and J shed 7 bases, with 9 bases lying between them. The CDR3 contains 12 residues. The CDR3 is CASSPIAAEQYF. As DNA, the CDR3 is TGTGCCAGCTCACCAATCGCGGCAGAGCAGTACTTC.

This clone turned up a few times. The V and J genes are TRBV5-1 and TRBJ2-6, with TRBD1 identical over 11 bases. Germline assignment: CDR1 SGHRS and CDR2 YFSETQ. The CDR3 is made up of 17 amino acids. Trimming at V came to 4 bases and at J to 2 bases, leaving 5 bases not matched to a gene. CDR3 loop: CASSLRTGGAGANVLTF. CDR3 bases: TGCGCCAGCAGCCTACGGACAGGGGGCGCTGGGGCCAACGTCCTGACTTTC.

V usage is TRBV4-1 and J usage is TRBJ1-1; maybe TRBD1 (6 bases). From germline, CDR1 is MGHRA and CDR2 YSYEKL. Trimming shortened V by 0 bases and J by 0 bases, and 8 bases separated the two germline ends. This CDR3 region has 15 residues. The CDR3 DNA follows: TGCGCCAGCAGCCAAGATCCAGGGGTGAACACTGAAGCTTTCTTT. It is translated as CASSQDPGVNTEAFF.

The rearrangement joins TRBV29-1 to TRBJ1-2; 9 positions agree with TRBD1. The CDR3 runs 13 residues. Germline CDR1 reads SQVTM; CDR2 reads ANQGSEA. The V gene end was trimmed by 6 bases and the J gene end by 5 bases; junction bases not matched to a gene: 7. In DNA, the CDR3 is TGCAGCGTCTTAACAGGGGGCTCATATGGCTACACCTTC. Protein sequence: CSVLTGGSYGYTF.